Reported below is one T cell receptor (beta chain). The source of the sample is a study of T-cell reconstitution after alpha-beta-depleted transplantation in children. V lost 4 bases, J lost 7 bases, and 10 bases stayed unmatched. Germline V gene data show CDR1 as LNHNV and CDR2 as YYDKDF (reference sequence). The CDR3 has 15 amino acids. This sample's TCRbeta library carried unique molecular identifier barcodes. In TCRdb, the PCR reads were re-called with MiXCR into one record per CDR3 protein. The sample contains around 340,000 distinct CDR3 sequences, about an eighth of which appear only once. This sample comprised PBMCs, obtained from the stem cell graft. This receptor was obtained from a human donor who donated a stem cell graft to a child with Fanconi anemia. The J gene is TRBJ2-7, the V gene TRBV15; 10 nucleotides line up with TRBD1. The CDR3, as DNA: TGTGCCACCAGCAAAATTGGGACAGGGGATGAAGAGCAGTACTTC. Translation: CATSKIGTGDEEQYF.